This T cell receptor (beta chain) was identified during a study of cytomegalovirus exposure and HLA in healthy donors. Looking at the study overall: From around 180 million T cells, an earlier analysis saw around 120 million unique TCR beta sequences. Early released data comprised 80 million to 100 million unique TCRs from HLA-typed donors.

Vbeta (60) and Jbeta (13) primers were used in the PCR. Sequenced by immunoSEQ multiplex PCR; TCRdb stores in-frame clones only, minus some. The sample lists some 110,000 clones; roughly a tenth were seen once. Germline CDR1 and CDR2: SEHNR and FQNEAQ (reference sequence). This CDR3 comprises 12 residues. V lost 1 base to trimming and J lost 11 bases; unmatched junction nucleotides: 1. This clone was detected only a few times. The V call is TRBV7-9, the J call TRBJ2-1; 8 bases map to TRBD1. This receptor was taken from a man aged 35 to 55 in good health and CMV-seropositive. The specimen sequenced was PBMCs. The CDR3 loop is CASSLGDRQQFF. The CDR3 region has the DNA TGTGCCAGCAGCTTAGGGGACAGGCAGCAGTTCTTC.